The 7 T cell receptor beta chains below were found in one sample sequenced in a study of T cell responses to AZD1222 COVID-19 vaccine. The table came from immunoSEQ multiplex PCR; TCRdb's copy has only in-frame clones and leaves some out. This sample carries about 66,000 clones, 87% of them seen once, and the ten largest clones take 17%. The specimen comprised peripheral blood, sampled on day 0 of AZD1222 vaccination. The receptors originated from an adult in good health.

The CDR3 spells CASSSRSTGNTIYF. The CDR3 DNA reads TGTGCCAGCAGCTCGCGATCTACGGGAAACACCATATATTTT. V usage is TRBV7-2 and J usage is TRBJ1-3; no definite D call. CDR1 SGHTA and CDR2 FQGNSA come from the germline V gene. The CDR3 has 14 residues. The ends were cut back, 4 bases at V and 4 bases at J, with 11 bases in the middle.

The CDR3 sequence is CASSLTGAVDGYTF. In DNA form, the CDR3 reads TGCGCCAGCAGCTTAACAGGGGCGGTCGATGGCTACACCTTC. V is TRBV5-1 and J is TRBJ1-2; 7 nucleotides agree with TRBD1. V gave up 2 bases and J gave up 6 bases; unmatched junction bases: 7. CDR3 length: 14 residues. CDR1 and CDR2 from the germline V gene are SGHRS and YFSETQ.

J is TRBJ1-6 and V is TRBV19, with D uncertain. Between the trimmed V and J ends, which lost 4 bases and 6 bases, there was a span of 16 bases. CDR3 length: 16 amino acids. Germline loops: CDR1 LNHDA, CDR2 SQIVND (reference sequence). The CDR3 region has the DNA TGTGCCAGTAGTACTTCCTGGAAAGGTAGTAATTCACCCCTCCACTTT. It is translated as CASSTSWKGSNSPLHF.

This chain connects TRBV28 to TRBJ1-4; weak D call: TRBD1 (6 bases). Trimming pared 3 bases from V and 3 bases from J, leaving 11 bases between. The CDR3 is 15 amino acids. Germline CDR1 MDHEN, CDR2 SYDVKM. The CDR3 nucleotides are TGTGCCAGCAGTTTTACAGGGTTGCCTAATGAAAAACTGTTTTTT. It is translated as CASSFTGLPNEKLFF.

The J gene is TRBJ1-1, the V gene TRBV5-1; D possibly corresponds to TRBD1 (6 bases). Per the germline V gene, CDR1 is SGHRS and CDR2 is YFSETQ. Trimming cost V 4 bases and J 6 bases, with 10 bases left between them. This CDR3 is 12 amino acids long. Here the CDR3 DNA reads TGCGCCAGCAGCCCCGACAGGTCTGAAGCTTTCTTT. It codes for CASSPDRSEAFF.

The J gene is TRBJ2-3, the V gene TRBV3-1 (or the pseudogene TRBV3-2); 9 bases line up with TRBD1. The CDR3 is 17 amino acids. Germline CDR1 reads LGHDT; CDR2 reads YNNKEL (reference sequence). J lost 2 bases, V lost 2 bases, and 8 bases had no gene match. The CDR3 DNA reads as TGTGCCAGCAGCCAAAACCGACAGGGGGAACCCACAGATACGCAGTATTTT. It yields the protein CASSQNRQGEPTDTQYF.

This clone appeared a few times. The identical CDR3 is also encoded by other nucleotide sequences in the sample. V and J are TRBV6-1 and TRBJ2-5; 11 positions agree with TRBD2. Germline lookup yields CDR1 MNHNS and CDR2 SASEGT. CDR3 size: 15 residues. The trim removed 2 bases at V and 1 base at J, leaving 0 bases unmatched. This CDR3 is CASSELAGGQETQYF. In nucleotides, the CDR3 is TGTGCCAGCAGTGAACTAGCGGGGGGCCAAGAGACCCAGTACTTC.